The 20 T cell receptor beta chains listed next were all sequenced from one sample in a study of T cell responses to AZD1222 COVID-19 vaccine. TCRdb's copy holds only in-frame clones and misses some; the assay was immunoSEQ multiplex PCR. The sample holds fewer than 150,000 clones, roughly 88% seen once. The sample was peripheral blood, taken on day 0 of AZD1222 vaccination. The receptor set was obtained from an adult in good health.

This clone was seen more than once but under ten times. The chain's CDR3 is CASSLGLMSNQPQHF. CDR3 sequence (DNA): TGTGCCAGCAGCCTCGGACTTATGAGCAATCAGCCCCAGCATTTT. The chain couples TRBV5-5 to TRBJ1-5; D remains ambiguous. Germline assignment: CDR1 SGHKS and CDR2 YYEKEE (reference sequence). V lost 4 bases, J lost 1 base, and 12 bases lay in between. The CDR3 has 15 residues.

This clone was found once. The J gene is TRBJ2-7, the V gene TRBV29-1, with 7 bases fitting TRBD1. V was clipped by 4 bases and J by 2 bases; unmatched bases: 5. This CDR3 region has 13 residues. CDR1 SQVTM and CDR2 ANQGSEA come from the germline V gene. The CDR3 here is CSVAGQPPYEQYF. CDR3 DNA: TGCAGCGTTGCGGGACAGCCGCCCTACGAGCAGTACTTC.

The CDR3 here is CATEGPRSSYEQYF. In DNA form, the CDR3 reads TGTGCCACGGAGGGGCCGAGGAGCTCCTACGAGCAGTACTTC. The V gene is TRBV7-9, the J gene TRBJ2-7, with D tentatively TRBD2 (6 bases). V gave up 10 bases and J gave up 0 bases, with 16 bases separating them. The CDR3 consists of 14 residues. Looked up from germline, CDR1 is SEHNR and CDR2 is FQNEAQ (reference sequence).

The gene calls are TRBV2 and TRBJ1-2, with 7 bases lining up with TRBD1. V lost 8 bases, J lost 5 bases, and 8 bases stayed unmatched. Germline CDR1 reads SNHLY; CDR2 reads FYNNEI. This CDR3 has 13 residues. CDR3 sequence (DNA): TGTGCCAGCGCCTGGACAGGAGAGTATGGCTACACCTTC. Translation: CASAWTGEYGYTF.

V gene TRBV28 combines with J gene TRBJ1-6; no clear D. This CDR3 comprises 13 residues. Germline lookup yields CDR1 MDHEN and CDR2 SYDVKM. V was cut by 3 bases and J by 14 bases, with 14 bases left in between. This chain's CDR3 is CASSLRGRAALHF. In DNA form, the CDR3 reads TGTGCCAGCAGTTTGCGCGGACGGGCGGCCCTCCACTTT. Combining the CDR3 with reference TRBV28 and TRBJ1-6 gives the whole variable domain DVKVTQSSRYLVKRTGEKVFLECVQDMDHENMFWYRQDPGLGLRLIYFSYDVKMKEKGDIPEGYSVSREKKERFSLILESASTNQTSMYLCASSLRGRAALHFGNGTRLTVT.

In DNA form, the CDR3 reads TGTGCCAGCAGCCAATGGACAGATACGCAGTATTTT. Translating gives CASSQWTDTQYF. V gene TRBV14 combines with J gene TRBJ2-3; no firm D call. The CDR3 has 12 residues. In germline, CDR1 is SGHDN, CDR2 FVKESK. V lost 2 bases and J lost 3, with 3 bases in between.

The chain employs TRBV7-2 and TRBJ2-7; TRBD2 agrees at 11 bases. Germline V gene data show CDR1 as SGHTA and CDR2 as FQGNSA. This CDR3 spans 14 amino acids. Unmatched junction bases numbered 9, after V lost 8 bases and J lost 6 bases. The CDR3 nucleotides read TGTGCCAGCGCTGTTAGCGGGGGGGCGACCGAGCAGTACTTC. This gives the protein CASAVSGGATEQYF.

The rearrangement uses TRBV20-1 and TRBJ2-6, with D possibly being TRBD2 (6 bases). Germline values: CDR1 DFQATT, CDR2 SNEGSKA (reference sequence). The CDR3 has 15 residues. The V end lost 3 bases, the J end lost 2 bases, and 11 bases lay between the germline ends. The CDR3 reads CSASRRGTGANVLTF. The CDR3 DNA sequence: TGCAGTGCTAGTCGACGGGGGACTGGGGCCAACGTCCTGACTTTC.

The gene calls are TRBV6-5 and TRBJ1-5, with D hard to call. This CDR3 has 15 residues. Trimming shortened V by 7 bases and J by 2 bases, and 15 bases separated the two germline ends. CDR1 is MNHEY, CDR2 SVGAGI, per germline. The CDR3 sequence: CASISNSPGNQPQHF. DNA for the CDR3: TGTGCCAGCATTTCGAACAGTCCGGGCAATCAGCCCCAGCATTTT.

The chain uses TRBV7-9 and TRBJ1-1, with a tentative D call TRBD1 (5 bases). Germline CDR1 is SEHNR and CDR2 is FQNEAQ (reference sequence). V was shortened by 5 bases and J by 3 bases, with 10 bases between the two germline ends. There are 13 residues in the CDR3. The CDR3 nucleotides read TGTGCCAGCAGCCAGGGTGTGGACACTGAAGCTTTCTTT. Residues: CASSQGVDTEAFF.

The chain combines TRBV11-2 with TRBJ1-2; D is undetermined. The CDR3 loop spans 13 amino acids. The V and J ends lost 4 bases and 4 bases respectively, with 10 bases between them. Germline V gives CDR1 SGHAT, CDR2 FQNNGV. The CDR3: CASSSRLVYGYTF. The CDR3 region has the DNA TGTGCCAGCAGCTCTCGCCTAGTCTATGGCTACACCTTC.

The rearrangement links TRBV29-1 to TRBJ1-2, with D hard to call. The CDR3 is made up of 12 amino acids. CDR1 is SQVTM, CDR2 ANQGSEA, per germline. V gave up 3 bases and J gave up 4 bases, with 9 bases separating them. CDR3 amino acids: CSVERSGYGYTF. The CDR3 DNA is TGCAGCGTTGAGAGGTCAGGCTATGGCTACACCTTC. The full variable domain, in which reference TRBV29-1 and TRBJ1-2 provide the parts outside the CDR3, is SAVISQKPSRDICQRGTSLTIQCQVDSQVTMMFWYRQQPGQSLTLIATANQGSEATYESGFVIDKFPISRPNLTFSTLTVSNMSPEDSSIYLCSVERSGYGYTFGSGTRLTVV.

The genes are TRBV19 and TRBJ2-7, with D unclear. The CDR3 consists of 13 residues. Germline-derived CDR1 and CDR2 are LNHDA and SQIVND (reference sequence). The V end lost 3 bases, the J end lost 6 bases, and 12 bases lay between the germline ends. The CDR3 sequence is CASSIAIGSEQYF. The CDR3 DNA follows: TGTGCCAGTAGTATTGCAATAGGCTCCGAGCAGTACTTC.

V and J are TRBV27 and TRBJ2-7; D perhaps matches TRBD2 (5 bases). V lost 2 bases and J 1 base, leaving 15 bases between the germline ends. CDR1 and CDR2 from the germline V gene are MNHEY and SMNVEV (reference sequence). CDR3 size: 16 residues. CDR3 sequence: CASSLIGSDLSYEQYF. The DNA for the CDR3 is TGTGCCAGCAGTTTAATTGGGTCGGACTTATCCTACGAGCAGTACTTC.

The chain couples TRBV4-1 to TRBJ2-4, with 7 bases matching TRBD1. Germline CDR1 and CDR2: MGHRA and YSYEKL. The CDR3 consists of 18 residues. The J segment lost 2 bases and the V segment lost 1 base, leaving 11 bases of the junction unmatched. CDR3 in DNA: TGCGCCAGCAGCCAAGCCTCAGACAGGGCCGATACCAAAAACATTCAGTACTTC. Protein product: CASSQASDRADTKNIQYF.

This chain connects TRBV1 to TRBJ2-7; the tabulated D call, TRBD2, remains unverified against the DNA. TRBV1 is reported as a pseudogene. The CDR3 length is 15 residues. The CDR3 DNA follows: TGCACCAGCAGCCAAGTGACCGGGAAGGCCTACGAGCAGTACTTC. Its protein is CTSSQVTGKAYEQYF.

This chain joins TRBV7-2 and TRBJ1-6; tentatively, D is TRBD1 (6 bases). V lost 1 base and J lost 8, with 18 bases in between. The CDR3 spans 17 residues. CDR1 and CDR2 from the germline V gene are SGHTA and FQGNSA. In nucleotides, the CDR3 is TGTGCCAGCAGCTTAGGGGGGGGGACACTAATGGATTCACCCCTCCACTTT. Amino acids: CASSLGGGTLMDSPLHF.

This clone was seen a single time. This CDR3 is CASSQESLNTGELFF. In nucleotides, the CDR3 is TGCGCCAGCAGCCAAGAGTCGCTGAACACCGGGGAGCTGTTTTTT. This chain links TRBV4-1 with TRBJ2-2; no clear D. V was clipped by 0 bases and J by 1 base, with 6 bases between them. The germline gives CDR1 MGHRA, CDR2 YSYEKL. The CDR3 totals 15 residues.

The chain uses TRBV7-9 and TRBJ1-5, with 9 positions matching TRBD1. The germline gives CDR1 SEHNR, CDR2 FQNEAQ (reference sequence). This CDR3 spans 15 amino acids. Trimming cost V 5 bases and J 1 base; bases outside gene matches: 3. The CDR3 is CASSPGTGSNQPQHF. For the CDR3, the DNA is TGTGCCAGCAGCCCCGGGACAGGGAGCAATCAGCCCCAGCATTTT.

This chain links TRBV14 with TRBJ2-5; 8 bases are a match to TRBD2. With 3 bases clipped from V and 5 bases from J, the junction kept 2 bases outside the gene matches. This CDR3 is built from 13 residues. Germline CDR1 is SGHDN and CDR2 is FVKESK. CDR3 sequence (DNA): TGTGCCAGCAGCCAGAGACTAGCGGAGACCCAGTACTTC. Protein product: CASSQRLAETQYF.